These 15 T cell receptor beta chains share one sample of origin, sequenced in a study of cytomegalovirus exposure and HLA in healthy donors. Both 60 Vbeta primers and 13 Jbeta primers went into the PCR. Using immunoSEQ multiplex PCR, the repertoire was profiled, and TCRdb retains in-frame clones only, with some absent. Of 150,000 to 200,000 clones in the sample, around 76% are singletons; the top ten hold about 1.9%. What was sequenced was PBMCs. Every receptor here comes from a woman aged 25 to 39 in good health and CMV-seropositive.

The CDR3 DNA reads as TGTGCCACCAGCAGGGAGATAGGGGCGGGAGCTGATACGCAGTATTTT. Residues: CATSREIGAGADTQYF. The J gene is TRBJ2-3, the V gene TRBV15; 7 positions match TRBD2. The V gene end was trimmed by 3 bases and the J gene end by 6 bases; junction bases not matched to a gene: 12. The CDR3 sequence is 16 residues long. The germline CDR1 and CDR2 sequences are LNHNV and YYDKDF (reference sequence).

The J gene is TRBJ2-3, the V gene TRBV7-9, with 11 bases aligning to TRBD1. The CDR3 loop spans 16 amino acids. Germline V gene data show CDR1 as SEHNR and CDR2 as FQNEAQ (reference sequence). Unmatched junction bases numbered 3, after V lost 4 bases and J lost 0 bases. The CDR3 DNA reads TGTGCCAGCAGCTCCGGACAGGGGGCTAGCACAGATACGCAGTATTTT. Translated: CASSSGQGASTDTQYF.

CDR3 in amino acids: CASSNSGTGREKLFF. The CDR3 nucleotides are TGTGCCAGCAGCAATTCCGGGACAGGGCGTGAAAAACTGTTTTTT. This rearrangement joins TRBV7-2 to TRBJ1-4; 9 nucleotides align to TRBD1. The CDR3 covers 15 residues. CDR1 and CDR2 (germline): SGHTA, FQGNSA. Unmatched junction bases numbered 8, after V lost 5 bases and J lost 7 bases.

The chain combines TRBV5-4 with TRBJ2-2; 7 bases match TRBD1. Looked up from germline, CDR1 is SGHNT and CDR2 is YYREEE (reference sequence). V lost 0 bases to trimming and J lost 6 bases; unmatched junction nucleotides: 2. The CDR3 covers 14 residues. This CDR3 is CASSLGQGAGELFF. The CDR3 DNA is TGTGCCAGCAGCTTGGGTCAGGGGGCCGGGGAGCTGTTTTTT.

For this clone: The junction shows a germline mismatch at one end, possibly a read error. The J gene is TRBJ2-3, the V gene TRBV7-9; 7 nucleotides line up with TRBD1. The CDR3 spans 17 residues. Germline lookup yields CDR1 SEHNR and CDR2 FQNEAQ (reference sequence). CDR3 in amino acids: CASSFLIGGQPTATQYF. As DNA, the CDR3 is TGTGCCAGCAGCTTTCTGATTGGGGGACAGCCCACAGCTACGCAGTATTTT.

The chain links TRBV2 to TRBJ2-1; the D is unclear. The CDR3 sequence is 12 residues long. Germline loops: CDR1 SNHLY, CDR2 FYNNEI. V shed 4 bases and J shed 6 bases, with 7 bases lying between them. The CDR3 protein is CASSGVFNEQFF. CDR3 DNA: TGTGCCAGCAGTGGTGTCTTCAATGAGCAGTTCTTC.

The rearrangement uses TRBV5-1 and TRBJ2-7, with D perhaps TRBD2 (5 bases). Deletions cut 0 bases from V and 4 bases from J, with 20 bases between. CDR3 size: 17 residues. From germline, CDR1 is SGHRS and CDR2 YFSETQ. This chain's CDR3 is CASSLARGSADMYEQYF. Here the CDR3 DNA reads TGCGCCAGCAGCTTGGCCCGGGGAAGCGCGGATATGTACGAGCAGTACTTC.

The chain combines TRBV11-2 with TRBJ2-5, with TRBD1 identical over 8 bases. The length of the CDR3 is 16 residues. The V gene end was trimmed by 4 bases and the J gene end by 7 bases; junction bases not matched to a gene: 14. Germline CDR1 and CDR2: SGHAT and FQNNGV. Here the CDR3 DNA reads TGTGCCAGCAGCTCATACAGGGGGGTACCCCGGGCGACCCAGTACTTC. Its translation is CASSSYRGVPRATQYF.

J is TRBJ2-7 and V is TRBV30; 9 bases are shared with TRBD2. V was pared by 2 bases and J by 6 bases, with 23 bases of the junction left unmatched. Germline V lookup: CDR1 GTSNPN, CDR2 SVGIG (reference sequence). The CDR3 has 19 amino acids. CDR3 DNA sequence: TGTGCCTGGAGTCCCGGTTTGTGGCGGGAGGGGCGTAAAAAAGGCGAGCAGTACTTC. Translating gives CAWSPGLWREGRKKGEQYF. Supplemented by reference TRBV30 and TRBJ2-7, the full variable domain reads SQTIHQWPATLVQPVGSPLSLECTVEGTSNPNLYWYRQAAGRGLQLLFYSVGIGQISSEVPQNLSASRPQDRQFILSSKKLLLSDSGFYLCAWSPGLWREGRKKGEQYFGPGTRLTVT.

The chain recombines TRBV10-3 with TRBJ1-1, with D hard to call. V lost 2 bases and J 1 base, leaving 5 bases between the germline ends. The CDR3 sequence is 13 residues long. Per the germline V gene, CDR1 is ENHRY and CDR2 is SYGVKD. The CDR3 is CAISEGGNTEAFF. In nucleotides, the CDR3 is TGTGCCATCAGTGAGGGAGGGAACACTGAAGCTTTCTTT.

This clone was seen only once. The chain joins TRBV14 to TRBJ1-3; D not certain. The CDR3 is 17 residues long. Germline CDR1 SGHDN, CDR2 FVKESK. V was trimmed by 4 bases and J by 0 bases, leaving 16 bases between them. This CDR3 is CASSRSLGRSSGNTIYF. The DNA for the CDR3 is TGTGCCAGCAGCCGGTCCCTTGGCAGAAGCTCTGGAAACACCATATATTTT.

The CDR3 here is CAISAGTGANTIYF. CDR3 DNA sequence: TGTGCCATCAGTGCCGGGACAGGAGCAAACACCATATATTTT. The chain couples TRBV10-3 to TRBJ1-3; 8 nucleotides line up with TRBD1. The J segment lost 6 bases and the V segment lost 4 bases, leaving 5 bases of the junction unmatched. Germline-derived CDR1 and CDR2 are ENHRY and SYGVKD. This CDR3 is built from 14 residues.

The CDR3 sequence: CSVQAGPGHRETQYF. CDR3 DNA sequence: TGCAGCGTTCAGGCAGGGCCTGGACACAGGGAGACCCAGTACTTC. The genes are TRBV29-1 and TRBJ2-5; TRBD1 might be the D (5 bases). CDR3 length: 15 amino acids. V gave up 5 bases and J gave up 5 bases, with 21 bases separating them. Germline V lookup: CDR1 SQVTM, CDR2 ANQGSEA.

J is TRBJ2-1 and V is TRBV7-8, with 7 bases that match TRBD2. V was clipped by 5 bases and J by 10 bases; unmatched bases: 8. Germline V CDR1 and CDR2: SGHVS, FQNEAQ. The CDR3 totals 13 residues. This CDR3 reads CASSEELGGEQFF. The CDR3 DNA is TGTGCCAGCAGCGAAGAGCTCGGGGGGGAGCAGTTCTTC.

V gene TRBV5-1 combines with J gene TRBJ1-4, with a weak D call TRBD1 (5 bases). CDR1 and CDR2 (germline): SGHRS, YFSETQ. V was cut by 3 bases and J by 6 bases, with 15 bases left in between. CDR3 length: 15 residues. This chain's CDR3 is CASSSAGHGYEKLFF. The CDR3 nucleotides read TGCGCCAGCAGCTCCGCCGGACACGGGTATGAAAAACTGTTTTTT. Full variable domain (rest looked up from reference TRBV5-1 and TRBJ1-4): KAGVTQTPRYLIKTRGQQVTLSCSPISGHRSVSWYQQTPGQGLQFLFEYFSETQRNKGNFPGRFSGRQFSNSRSEMNVSTLELGDSALYLCASSSAGHGYEKLFFGSGTQLSVL.